The subject of this entry is one T cell receptor beta chain. There is no known antigen for this receptor. Per-base quality was not reported, and no clone a single base away is much larger than it. Full-length TCR variable regions were amplified by 5' RACE PCR with constant-region reverse primers, and semi-nested PCR with Nested Universal Primer A was subsequently performed. The ReliaPrep RNA Cell Miniprep System was used to extract total RNA, which was then reverse transcribed into 5'RACE-ready cDNA with the SMARTer RACE 5'/3' Kit. Multiplex adaptors were used to barcode full-length TCR alpha and beta libraries, and the barcoded libraries were sequenced on an Illumina MiSeq. Turning to the authors' computational methods: Sequencing data were pooled across the five patients for each of nine subset-tissue groups and compared by unsupervised clustering of TCR gene usage. The Morisita-Horn index, with shared sequences weighted by their contribution to each repertoire, was used to calculate repertoire similarity. Clones were called with MiXCR by TCRdb after fastp trimmed the public reads at Q25, and only in-frame beta chains were retained. Rows with a matching CDR3 protein are joined into one entry that keeps the most common DNA and genes. Clone size and V and J calls follow TCRdb, not the original study. This sample has tens of thousands of distinct CDR3 sequences in its table, and 25% to 35% of those were observed once. The top ten clones comprise under 2.5% of the sample.

The record originates from a study (dated by TCRdb to the mid-2010s). General notes on the study: The study tested whether tumor-infiltrating Tregs in breast cancer are recruited from blood Tregs or converted in situ from other CD4+ T cell subsets. What the study reported, not specific to this receptor: The validation in the larger cohort was limited to a single TCR beta V-J rearrangement instead of whole repertoires. In terms of TCR gene usage, tumor memory CD4+ T cells clustered together with blood and lymph node memory CD4+ cells, as well as with lymph node naive CD4+ cells. The TCR alpha and beta sequences of tumor-infiltrating Tregs showed the greatest overlap with tumor naive CD4+ T cells, followed by blood naive CD4+ T cells.

To purify naive CD4+ T cells, the Miltenyi Naive CD4+ T Cell Isolation kit was used, and CD25 microbeads served to deplete Tregs. Tregs, naive and memory CD4+ T cells from tumor, blood and ipsilateral draining lymph nodes of five breast cancer patients underwent full-length TCR alpha and beta sequencing. Mononuclear cells from lymph nodes or approximately 50 ml of peripheral blood were isolated by Ficoll density gradient centrifugation. Sorted cell populations were confirmed by FACS to exceed 90% purity. The source is a female donor with breast cancer. Sequenced: naive CD4+ T cells sorted from blood. This specimen's cell subset or site label, interpreted: naive CD4+ T cells, CD4+CD45RA+CD25-.

The CDR3 here reads CSVEDTGNTIYF. The nucleotides read TGCAGCGTTGAAGATACGGGAAACACCATATATTTT. In this chain, TRBV29-1 is recombined with TRBJ1-3; there is no confident call for the D gene. CDR1 is given as SQVTM and CDR2 as ANQGSEA, both from the germline V gene. Between the V and J ends, shortened by 0 bases and 4 bases respectively, the junction contains 4 bases. The CDR3 sequence holds 12 residues, the cysteine and phenylalanine included. The read is trimmed to its CDR3 DNA, 36 bases read in frame from base 1.